Sequencing of this T cell receptor beta chain was carried out in a study of T cell repertoires in cytomegalovirus infection. Germline CDR1 and CDR2: DFQATT and SNEGSKA (reference sequence). Trimming left V 6 bases short and J 0 bases short, with 15 bases between. This CDR3 spans 14 amino acids. Each CDR3 protein gets one entry after TCRdb re-called the reads with MiXCR. The data contain roughly 100,000 distinct CDR3 sequences, 16% of them seen just once; the ten biggest clones take up around 8.2%. Sequencing was carried out using PBMCs. The sequence was obtained from a human donor in good health (CMV status not recorded). Some clones in this sample may be carry-over from other donors' samples. This chain joins TRBV20-1 and TRBJ2-7; either TRBD1 or TRBD2 may supply D (5 bases each). CDR3 region: CSALSGRISYEQYF. The DNA of the CDR3 is TGCAGTGCCCTTTCAGGGAGAATCTCCTACGAGCAGTACTTC.